Reported below is one T cell receptor (beta chain). Antigen: not known. This record belongs to a study of blood T cells in healthy people across ages. Points from the study as a whole: Naive CD4+ cells and diversity were both higher in long-lived donors than in aged donors. TCR beta diversity was tightly associated with the proportion of naive T cells.

The second PCR ran about 6 to 12 cycles with a sample-barcoded 5' primer and J-beta primers. Each cDNA molecule carried a tag from a template-switch adaptor that contained 12 random nucleotides. TCRdb used MiXCR to reprocess the 5' RACE reads, holding one entry per CDR3 protein. Altogether under 950,000 distinct CDR3 sequences are present, about a fifth being singletons, with the ten largest covering about 22%. V was shortened by 3 bases and J by 2 bases, with 22 bases between the two germline ends. The CDR3 consists of 18 residues. Looked up from germline, CDR1 is MNHEY and CDR2 is SMNVEV (reference sequence).

The sequence was obtained from a man aged 65-85 years in good health. Sequencing was carried out using blood. The chain couples TRBV27 to TRBJ1-2; perhaps TRBD1 as D (6 bases). Here the CDR3 DNA reads TGTGCCAGCAGTTTGAATAGCCCTTCTCTCAGGGGCAACTATGGCTACACCTTC. Protein sequence: CASSLNSPSLRGNYGYTF.